This TCR beta chain emerged from a study of Ad26.COV2.S vaccination and SARS-CoV-2 variants. The germline V gene has CDR1 MNHNY and CDR2 SVGAGI (reference sequence). This CDR3 comprises 12 residues. V lost 0 bases to trimming and J lost 5 bases, with 5 bases between them. Findings of the study overall: Vaccine and placebo groups showed comparable non-spike TCR breadth. After vaccination, reports described spike-specific CD8+ and CD4+ T cell responses as showing substantial breadth. Vaccine recipients surpassed placebo recipients in spike-specific TCR breadth.

Details on this clone: The antigen remains undetermined.

Libraries were prepared by immunoSEQ multiplex PCR; TCRdb keeps only in-frame clonotypes and omits some of them. There are 300,000 to 350,000 clones in the sample; around 89% occur only once, and roughly 4.8% lies in the top ten. Treatment denoted: approximately 18 received Ad26.COV2.S at low or high dose, single or two shots; 5 received placebo; per-sample allocation not given. Samples analyzed were those drawn on day 63 after the first vaccine or placebo injection. As its vector, the vaccine had Ad26, which expressed Wuhan-strain SARS-CoV-2 spike. The V and J genes are TRBV6-6 and TRBJ2-7, with D unresolved. This sample comprised peripheral blood, obtained in a trial of Ad26.COV2.S vaccine versus placebo. The clonotype comes from a person between 18 and 65 years old who received the Ad26.COV2.S COVID-19 vaccine or a placebo. Here the CDR3 reads CASSYSPNEQYF. CDR3 nucleotide sequence: TGTGCCAGCAGTTACTCCCCTAACGAGCAGTACTTC.